The following is a T cell receptor (beta chain) sequence with its context. The same CDR3 is also encoded by other DNA sequences in this sample. The sample comes from a study of control samples from healthy donors and cancer patients. The V end was cut by 4 bases, the J end by 6 bases, with 18 bases between. The CDR3 spans 15 residues. Germline lookup yields CDR1 MNHEY and CDR2 SMNVEV (reference sequence). The protocol was immunoSEQ multiplex PCR, while the TCRdb copy is restricted to in-frame clones and leaves out a portion. Of some 140,000 clones listed, approximately 94% are singletons. The sequence was obtained from a man aged 40-55 years in good health. Sequencing was done on a sample of blood. V gene TRBV27 combines with J gene TRBJ1-1; D remains ambiguous. The CDR3 is CASSYDGEVFSEAFF. The DNA of the CDR3 is TGTGCCAGCAGTTACGACGGGGAGGTTTTCTCTGAAGCTTTCTTT.